This TCR beta chain comes out of a study of shared clonotypes between healthy human individuals. Selected positively for CCR7 and CD45RO-negative, naive CD8 cells excluded terminally differentiated effector memory CD45RA+ cells. Measured with immunoSEQ multiplex PCR; TCRdb has only the in-frame clones, and not every one. The repertoire holds roughly 2 million clones, with less than 95% as singletons. Germline V CDR1 and CDR2: GTSNPN, SVGIG (reference sequence). CDR3 length equals 13 residues. V lost 8 bases, J lost 3 bases, and 6 bases stayed unmatched. The TCR was taken from a man between 18 and 35 years old in good health. What was sequenced was naive CD8+ T cells sorted from blood. This sequence joins TRBV30 and TRBJ2-2, with 7 positions matching TRBD1. CDR3 bases: TGTGCCGTCAGGGGGTGGTACACCGGGGAGCTGTTTTTT. It is translated as CAVRGWYTGELFF. Filled out from reference TRBV30 and TRBJ2-2, the complete variable domain reads SQTIHQWPATLVQPVGSPLSLECTVEGTSNPNLYWYRQAAGRGLQLLFYSVGIGQISSEVPQNLSASRPQDRQFILSSKKLLLSDSGFYLCAVRGWYTGELFFGEGSRLTVL.